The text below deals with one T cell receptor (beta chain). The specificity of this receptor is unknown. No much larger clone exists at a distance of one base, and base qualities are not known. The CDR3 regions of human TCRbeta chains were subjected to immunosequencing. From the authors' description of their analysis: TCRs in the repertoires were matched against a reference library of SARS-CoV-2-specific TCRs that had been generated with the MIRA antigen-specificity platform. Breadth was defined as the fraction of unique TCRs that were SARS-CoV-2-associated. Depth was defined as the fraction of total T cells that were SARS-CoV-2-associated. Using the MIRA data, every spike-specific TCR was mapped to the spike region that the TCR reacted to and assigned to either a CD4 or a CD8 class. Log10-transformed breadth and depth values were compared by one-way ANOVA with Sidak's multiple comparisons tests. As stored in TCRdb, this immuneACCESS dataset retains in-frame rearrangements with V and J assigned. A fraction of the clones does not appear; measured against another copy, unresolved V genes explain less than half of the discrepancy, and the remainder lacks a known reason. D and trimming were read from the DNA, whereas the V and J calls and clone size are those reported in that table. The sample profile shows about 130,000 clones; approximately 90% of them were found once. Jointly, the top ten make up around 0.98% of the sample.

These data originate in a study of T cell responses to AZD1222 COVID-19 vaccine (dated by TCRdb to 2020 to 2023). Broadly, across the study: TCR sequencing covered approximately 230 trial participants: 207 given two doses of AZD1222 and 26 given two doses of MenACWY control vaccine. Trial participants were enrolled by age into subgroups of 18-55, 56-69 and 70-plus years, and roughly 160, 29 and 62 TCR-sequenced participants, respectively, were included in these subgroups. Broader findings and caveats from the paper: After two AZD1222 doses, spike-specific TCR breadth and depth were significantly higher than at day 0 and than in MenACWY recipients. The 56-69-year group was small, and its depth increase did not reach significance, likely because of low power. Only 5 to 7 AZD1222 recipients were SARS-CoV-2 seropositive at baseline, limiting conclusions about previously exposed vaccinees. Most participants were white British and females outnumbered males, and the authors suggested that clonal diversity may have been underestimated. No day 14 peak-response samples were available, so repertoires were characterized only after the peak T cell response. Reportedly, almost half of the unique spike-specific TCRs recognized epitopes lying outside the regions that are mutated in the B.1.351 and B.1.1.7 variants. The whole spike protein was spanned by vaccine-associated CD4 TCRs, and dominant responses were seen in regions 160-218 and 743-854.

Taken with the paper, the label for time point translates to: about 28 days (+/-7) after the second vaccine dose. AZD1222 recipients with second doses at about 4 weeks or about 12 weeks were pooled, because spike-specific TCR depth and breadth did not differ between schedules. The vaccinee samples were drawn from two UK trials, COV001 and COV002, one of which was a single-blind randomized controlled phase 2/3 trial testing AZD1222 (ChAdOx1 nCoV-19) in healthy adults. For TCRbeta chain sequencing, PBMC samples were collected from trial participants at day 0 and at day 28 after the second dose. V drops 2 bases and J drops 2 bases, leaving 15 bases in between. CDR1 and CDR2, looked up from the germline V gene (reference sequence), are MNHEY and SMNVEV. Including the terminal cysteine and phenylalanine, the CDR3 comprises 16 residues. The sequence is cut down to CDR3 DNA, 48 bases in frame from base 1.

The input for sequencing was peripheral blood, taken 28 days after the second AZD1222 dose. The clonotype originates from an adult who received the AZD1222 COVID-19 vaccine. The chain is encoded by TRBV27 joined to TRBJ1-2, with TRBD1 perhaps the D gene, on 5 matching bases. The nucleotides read TGTGCCAGCAGTTTAACGGCAGGGCCATCAAACTATGGCTACACCTTC. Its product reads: CASSLTAGPSNYGYTF.